A selection of T cell receptor beta chains follows, all from one sample in a study of blood T cells in healthy people across ages. TCRdb re-analysed the 5' RACE reads in MiXCR, keeping a single row per CDR3 protein. The sample has about 720,000 distinct CDR3 sequences, approximately 25% seen once. The same data also went into a second study, on T cells of mothers and their children.

The specimen sequenced was blood. These receptors originate from a boy aged 5-17 years in good health. Both conserved end residues are trimmed from each CDR3. The order of the fields is J gene, V gene, CDR3 length, CDR3 protein.

>TRBJ1-2|TRBV5-6|13
ASSLTGFGDYGYT
>TRBJ2-1|TRBV29-1|12
SGKSGGSWDEQF
>TRBJ2-3|TRBV15|14
ATSRDSGLDTDTQY
>TRBJ2-3|TRBV12-3/TRBV12-4|12
ASSAGISADTQY
>TRBJ2-1|TRBV7-2|12
ASSFSNGRDEQF
>TRBJ1-2|TRBV5-1|13
ASSVEPGTGPGYT
>TRBJ2-3|TRBV12-3/TRBV12-4|10
ASSLSTDTRY
>TRBJ2-3|TRBV4-3|17
ASSQLTSGGLGSTDTQY
>TRBJ2-7|TRBV7-6|14
ASSPEPGQGVSEQY
>TRBJ2-1|TRBV24-1|15
ATSDPSPSMTPNEQF
>TRBJ1-2|TRBV29-1|11
SAGLTGPGGYT
>TRBJ1-2|TRBV7-2|11
ASTRQGARGYT
>TRBJ1-5|TRBV5-1|11
ASSFTGEQPQH
>TRBJ1-4|TRBV20-1|12
SVSLREEGEKLF
>TRBJ2-1|TRBV20-1|13
SALSRQGGIDEQF
>TRBJ2-3|TRBV10-3|11
AIRVFPEDTQY
>TRBJ1-1|TRBV7-8|11
ASRERGTGEAF
>TRBJ2-7|TRBV5-6|13
ASSQGAARGVEQY
>TRBJ1-5|TRBV28|12
ASLGGDPHQPQH
>TRBJ2-4|TRBV5-1|11
ASSLHTKNIQY
>TRBJ2-3|TRBV5-1|16
ASSLARGLAGVPDTQY
>TRBJ2-7|TRBV20-1|14
SARDLAGTYSYEQY
>TRBJ2-1|TRBV7-2|14
ASSPGQGAGYNEQF
>TRBJ1-2|TRBV11-2|13
ASSLATGDGYGYT
>TRBJ2-3|TRBV9|13
ASTQGGHLTDTQY
>TRBJ2-1|TRBV10-2|13
VGDRASGDYNEQF
>TRBJ2-5|TRBV12-3/TRBV12-4|14
ASRGELAGVGETQY
>.|TRBV7-9|12
ASSLVPAPGEQY
>TRBJ2-3|TRBV9|11
ASSVGGPDTQY
>TRBJ2-3|TRBV12-3/TRBV12-4|16
ASSSGTSGMIWPDTQY
>TRBJ2-5|TRBV18|13
ASSPLGLAGETQY
>TRBJ2-1|TRBV29-1|12
SVQGQGDYNEQF
>TRBJ2-5|TRBV7-6|13
ASSPTPRDEETQY
>TRBJ1-4|TRBV7-2|11
ASARGSNEKLF
>TRBJ1-1|TRBV27|14
ASSPLPPPGGTEAF
>TRBJ1-2|TRBV4-1|13
ASSQDQAASYGYT
>TRBJ2-1|TRBV10-3|11
AISVGTGNEQF
>TRBJ1-2|TRBV3-1|11
ASQNVGGGGYT
>TRBJ2-2|TRBV5-1|13
ASSSLDGNTGELF
>TRBJ1-1|TRBV4-1|17
ASSQDWGVTGGEDTEAF
>TRBJ2-1|TRBV4-3|14
ASSQGLAGTNNEQF
>TRBJ1-2|TRBV28|11
ASSLRPPWGYT
>.|TRBV6-2/TRBV6-3|12
ASSLISLWNEQF
>.|TRBV6-5|12
ASRRAGVVDEQF
>TRBJ1-4|TRBV9|13
ASSVRDGMNEKLF
>.|TRBV7-6|13
ASSLGRGDGHEQY
>TRBJ2-7|TRBV19|12
ASSMRGKSYEQY
>TRBJ2-5|TRBV20-1|10
SARGLSETQY